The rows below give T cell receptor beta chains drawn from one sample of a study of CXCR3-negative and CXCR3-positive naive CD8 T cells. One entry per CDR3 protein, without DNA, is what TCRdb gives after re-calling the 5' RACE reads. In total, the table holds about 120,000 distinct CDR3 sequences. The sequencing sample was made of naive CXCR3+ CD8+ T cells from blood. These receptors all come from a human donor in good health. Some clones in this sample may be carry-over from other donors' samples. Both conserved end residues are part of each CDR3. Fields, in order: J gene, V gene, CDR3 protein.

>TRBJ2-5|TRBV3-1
CASSQGPWEETQYF
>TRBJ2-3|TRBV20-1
CSARDNTGKRTDTQYF
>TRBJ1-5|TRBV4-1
CASSHDRHNQPQHF
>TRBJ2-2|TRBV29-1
CSVDGGPAGELFF
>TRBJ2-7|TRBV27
CASSHTGDYEQYF
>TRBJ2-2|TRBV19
CASSTGSFTGELFF
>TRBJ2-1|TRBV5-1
CASTLTYNEQFF
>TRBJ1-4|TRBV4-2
CASSQDWGALDEKLFF
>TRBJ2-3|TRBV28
CASRLQGGGLSTDTQYF
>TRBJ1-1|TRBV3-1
CASSQASGGRKEAFF
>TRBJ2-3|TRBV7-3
CASSLNLARITDTQYF
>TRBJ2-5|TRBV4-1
CASSQRQGVETQYF
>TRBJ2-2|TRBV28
CASSWRLAGGTGELFF
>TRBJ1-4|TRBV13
CASSDSNEGADEKLFF
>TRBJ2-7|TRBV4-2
CASSHRTSGGYEQYF
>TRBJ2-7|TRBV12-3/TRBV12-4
CASSRGLAGSGEQYF
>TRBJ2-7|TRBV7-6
CAGSFARTSGGPSYEQYF
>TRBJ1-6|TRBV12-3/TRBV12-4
CATQGPAGYNSPLHF
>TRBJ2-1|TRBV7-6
CASSLKAGTWNEQFF
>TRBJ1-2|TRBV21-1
CASSPGEGERPREKDGYTF
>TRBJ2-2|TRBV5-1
CASSLFTGELFF
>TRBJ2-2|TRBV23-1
CASSQYAGATGELFF
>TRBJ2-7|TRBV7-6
CASSLAGANSYEQYF
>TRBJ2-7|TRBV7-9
CASSHTNYRQGLAGEAGEQYF
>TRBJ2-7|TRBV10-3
CAIRPGTDYEQYF
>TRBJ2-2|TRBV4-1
CASSQGRGAWELFF
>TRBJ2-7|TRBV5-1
CASSLGLGVSYEQYF
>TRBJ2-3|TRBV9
CASSVGTIDTDTQYF
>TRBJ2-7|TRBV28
CASRRGFSYEQYF
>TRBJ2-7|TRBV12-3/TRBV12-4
CASSLGGTGSYEQYF
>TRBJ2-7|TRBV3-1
CASRQSGTYEQYF
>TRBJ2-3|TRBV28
CASTDQGTDTQYF
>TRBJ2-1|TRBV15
CATSRDRVSYNEQFF
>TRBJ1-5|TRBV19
CASSGATYSNQPQHF
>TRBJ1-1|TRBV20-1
CSARDGTGVGTEAFF
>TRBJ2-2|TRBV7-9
CASSLGTKELFF
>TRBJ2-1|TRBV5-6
CASSLRTFNNEQFF
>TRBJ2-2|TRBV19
CASSLSGTGAPGELFF
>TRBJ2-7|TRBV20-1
CRATPGLAYEQYF
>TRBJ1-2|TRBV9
CASSVGSRDHGYTF
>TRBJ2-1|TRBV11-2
CASSPATSGSYNEQFF
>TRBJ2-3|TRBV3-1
CASSPTTTTSGDPDTQYF
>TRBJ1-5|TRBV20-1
CSAREGDNQPQHF
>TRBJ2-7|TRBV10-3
CAISESSGSLNEQYF
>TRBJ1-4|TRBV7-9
CASSSAKPNEKLFF
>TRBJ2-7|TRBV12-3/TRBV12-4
CASSLGRDYEQYF
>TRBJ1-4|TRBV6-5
CASSYSSATNEKLFF
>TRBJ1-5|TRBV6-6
CASSYVDRGLGQPQHF